This T cell receptor beta chain was profiled in a study of technical replicates of blood from a handful of donors (dated by TCRdb to the late 2010s). Library construction relied on the immunoSEQ multiplex PCR assay. The clones in this table, taken by TCRdb from immuneACCESS, are in-frame only. Not every clone is retained; where verified, under half of the shortfall comes from an unresolved V gene, and the cause of the rest is unknown. In all, the sample holds some 98,000 clones, and approximately 94% of those were seen once. Over 0.2% of the sample is in the top ten clones. Trimming costs V 4 bases and J 7 bases, and their ends lie 9 bases apart. Its CDR3 holds 12 amino acids, cysteine through phenylalanine. Of the read, only the CDR3 DNA is kept; its 36 bases are in frame from base 1. The CDR1 and CDR2 encoded by the germline V gene are SGHRS and YFSETQ. Note on this clone: It lacks a known antigen. No qualities accompany the bases; no much larger clone lies one base away.

The sample taken for sequencing was T cells isolated from PBMCs. This clonotype was obtained from a human donor in good health. The chain joins TRBV5-1 to TRBJ2-1, and perhaps TRBD1 as D gene, on 6 matching bases. The DNA sequence is as follows: TGCGCCAGCAGCCTCACAGGGAATGAGCAGTTCTTC. This codes for CASSLTGNEQFF.